A single sample is the source of the 11 T cell receptor beta chains below, sequenced in a study of T cells after posttransplantation cyclophosphamide. This table comes from immunoSEQ multiplex PCR, and its TCRdb copy is limited to in-frame clones, with some not included. Listed for the sample are over 25,000 clones, none seen a single time. The sample consisted of PBMCs. The receptors derive from a man aged 50-60 years in good health, CMV-negative, and a related stem cell transplant donor.

This clone has at least ten counts. The chain carries TRBV10-2 and TRBJ1-5; 8 nucleotides agree with TRBD1. The V gene's germline CDR1 is WSHSY and CDR2 SAAADI. The CDR3 has 16 amino acids. V lost 0 bases and J lost 3; bases outside the gene matches: 4. The CDR3 loop reads CASSESARGLNQPQHF. For the CDR3, the DNA is TGCGCCAGCAGTGAGTCTGCCAGGGGGCTCAATCAGCCCCAGCATTTT.

This clone was picked up many times. J is TRBJ2-7 and V is TRBV5-1, with D unclear. This CDR3 is built from 14 residues. Deletions cut 1 base from V and 2 bases from J, with 10 bases between. Germline values: CDR1 SGHRS, CDR2 YFSETQ. CDR3 sequence: CASSLLSPTYEQYF. CDR3 bases: TGCGCCAGCAGCTTGCTATCCCCAACCTACGAGCAGTACTTC.

Many counts were recorded for this clone. The rearrangement uses TRBV7-9 and TRBJ1-4; D uncertain. V dropped 4 bases and J dropped 0 bases, with 6 bases sitting between them. In germline, CDR1 is SEHNR, CDR2 FQNEAQ (reference sequence). The CDR3 totals 14 residues. The CDR3 nucleotides are TGTGCCAGCAGCTCGAGAGCAACTAATGAAAAACTGTTTTTT. It specifies CASSSRATNEKLFF.

Ten or more counts support this clone. The J gene is TRBJ2-2, the V gene TRBV5-6; the D is unclear. V was pared by 1 base and J by 7 bases, with 5 bases between. This CDR3 is 12 amino acids long. CDR1 is SGHDT, CDR2 YYEEEE, per germline. CDR3 region: CASSLYVGELFF. In DNA form, the CDR3 reads TGTGCCAGCAGCTTGTATGTCGGGGAGCTGTTTTTT.

This clone was detected ten times or more. V usage is TRBV5-5 and J usage is TRBJ2-5, with 11 positions matching TRBD2. With V trimmed by 3 bases and J by 1 base, 2 bases remained unmatched. This CDR3 has 15 amino acids. Germline V gene data show CDR1 as SGHKS and CDR2 as YYEKEE (reference sequence). The CDR3 is CASSWGTSGQETQYF. Written as DNA, the CDR3 is TGTGCCAGCAGCTGGGGGACTAGCGGCCAAGAGACCCAGTACTTC.

The table lists this clone with many counts. Other DNA sequences in this sample translate to the same CDR3. The chain recombines TRBV5-1 with TRBJ2-2; D unclear. The V gene's germline CDR1 is SGHRS and CDR2 YFSETQ. The CDR3 runs to 14 residues. V gave up 5 bases and J gave up 2 bases, with 10 bases separating them. CDR3 DNA sequence: TGCGCCAGCAGGTGGCAGGCTAACACCGGGGAGCTGTTTTTT. It specifies CASRWQANTGELFF.

The table lists this clone with many counts. The chain couples TRBV27 to TRBJ2-1, with 8 bases fitting TRBD1. This CDR3 is built from 16 residues. Trimming took 5 bases from V and 4 from J; bases not matched to a gene: 10. Germline CDR1 reads MNHEY; CDR2 reads SMNVEV (reference sequence). The chain's CDR3 is CASSLAGGLGYNEQFF. The CDR3 nucleotides read TGTGCCAGCAGTCTCGCAGGGGGCTTGGGTTACAATGAGCAGTTCTTC.

In its sample, this clone was seen many times. The chain carries TRBV5-4 and TRBJ2-1, with TRBD2 identical over 14 bases. V lost 4 bases and J lost 9; bases outside the gene matches: 9. The CDR3 has 16 residues. Germline V gene data show CDR1 as SGHNT and CDR2 as YYREEE (reference sequence). The CDR3 DNA is TGTGCCAGCAGCCTAGGACTAGCGGGGGGCCTTAGTGAGCAGTTCTTC. It translates to CASSLGLAGGLSEQFF.

There are many counts of this clone. CDR3 sequence reads: CASSDPGTAVYGYTF. The CDR3 DNA follows: TGTGCCAGCAGCGACCCCGGGACAGCAGTCTATGGCTACACCTTC. The V call is TRBV5-4, the J call TRBJ1-2, with 7 nucleotides matching TRBD1. V trimming: 4 bases; J trimming: 4 bases; junction bases outside the gene matches: 10. This CDR3 has 15 residues. Per germline, CDR1 SGHNT and CDR2 YYREEE (reference sequence).

This clone was recorded many times. This sequence joins TRBV29-1 and TRBJ2-7; 8 bases are a match to TRBD1. Germline-derived CDR1 and CDR2 are SQVTM and ANQGSEA. With 3 bases clipped from V and 2 bases from J, the junction kept 3 bases outside the gene matches. The CDR3 sequence is 13 residues long. CDR3 amino acids: CSVDQQGAYEQYF. CDR3 sequence (DNA): TGCAGCGTTGACCAACAGGGGGCCTACGAGCAGTACTTC.

The sample holds many counts of this clone. This chain links TRBV6-6 with TRBJ1-5; D is unclear. The germline V and J ends were trimmed by 2 bases and 3 bases, with 8 bases remaining between them. Germline CDR1 is MNHNY and CDR2 is SVGAGI (reference sequence). This CDR3 region has 14 residues. The CDR3 sequence: CASSYPRDNQPQHF. CDR3 DNA sequence: TGTGCCAGCAGTTACCCGCGGGACAATCAGCCCCAGCATTTT.